This is a list of T cell receptor beta chains from one sample in a study of Ad26.COV2.S vaccination and SARS-CoV-2 variants. This table comes from immunoSEQ multiplex PCR, and its TCRdb copy is limited to in-frame clones, with some not included. The sample has 350,000 to 450,000 clones, 75% to 90% seen once. This material consisted of peripheral blood, taken in a trial of Ad26.COV2.S vaccine versus placebo. The receptors originated from a person aged 18-65 years who received the Ad26.COV2.S COVID-19 vaccine or a placebo. The CDR3 runs from the conserved cysteine through the conserved F or W.

V gene	J gene	CDR3 protein
TRBV6-5	TRBJ1-2	CASSYSPGGNGYTF
TRBV14	TRBJ2-7	CASSRGSYEQYF
TRBV18	TRBJ1-1	CASSLTGETEAFF
TRBV9	TRBJ2-7	CASSVSAGTYYEQYF
TRBV5-8	TRBJ1-6	CASSSFDIRAPLHF
TRBV5-1	TRBJ2-3	CASSSRDRLTDTQYF
TRBV5-1	TRBJ2-7	CASSLAASYEQYF
TRBV4-1	TRBJ2-2	CASSPSSGSSRWGELFF
TRBV4-1	TRBJ2-7	CASSREIFYEQYF
TRBV29-1	TRBJ2-7	CSGYRGSEQYF
TRBV18	TRBJ2-6	CASSPMDSGANVLTF
TRBV2	TRBJ2-7	CASRQTGPGGNEQYF
TRBV18	TRBJ1-3	CASSLGRLSGNTIYF
TRBV24-1	TRBJ2-6	CATSDWRGSSGANVLTF
TRBV28	TRBJ2-7	CASSSKPYEQYF
TRBV30	TRBJ1-3	CASVPSGNTIYF
TRBV7-8	TRBJ2-7	CASSLESGTLSSYEQYF
TRBV28	TRBJ1-5	CASRKGQGSKSNQPQHF